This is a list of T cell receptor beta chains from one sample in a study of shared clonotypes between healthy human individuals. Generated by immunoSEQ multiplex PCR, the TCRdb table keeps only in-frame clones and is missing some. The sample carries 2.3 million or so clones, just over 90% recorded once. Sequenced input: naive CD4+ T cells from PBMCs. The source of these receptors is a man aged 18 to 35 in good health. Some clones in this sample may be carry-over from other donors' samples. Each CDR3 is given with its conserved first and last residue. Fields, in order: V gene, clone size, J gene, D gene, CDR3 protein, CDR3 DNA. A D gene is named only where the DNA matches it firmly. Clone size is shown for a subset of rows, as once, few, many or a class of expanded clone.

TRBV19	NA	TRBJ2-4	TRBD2	CASSPRGLAGDPAKNIQYF	TGTGCCAGTAGCCCCCGCGGACTAGCGGGAGATCCGGCCAAAAACATTCAGTACTTC
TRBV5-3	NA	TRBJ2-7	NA	CARSSPNYEQYF	TGTGCCAGAAGCTCCCCGAACTACGAGCAGTACTTC
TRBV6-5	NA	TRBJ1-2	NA	CASSSTQGSGYTF	TGTGCCAGCAGTTCCACCCAGGGGTCTGGCTACACCTTC
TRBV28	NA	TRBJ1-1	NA	CASIRHRGGTEAFF	TGTGCCAGCATCCGACACCGGGGGGGGACTGAAGCTTTCTTT
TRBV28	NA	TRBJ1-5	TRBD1	CASSSPGTETGQPQHF	TGTGCCAGCAGTTCTCCCGGGACAGAGACAGGTCAGCCCCAGCATTTT
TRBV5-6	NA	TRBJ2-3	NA	CASSFRTSTDTQYF	TGTGCCAGCAGCTTCCGGACTAGCACAGATACGCAGTATTTT
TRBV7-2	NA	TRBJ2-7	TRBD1	CASSPDRVRSEQYF	TGTGCCAGCAGCCCCGACAGGGTACGCTCCGAGCAGTACTTC
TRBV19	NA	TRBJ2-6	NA	CASIDESLGANVLTF	TGTGCCAGTATTGACGAGAGTCTTGGGGCCAACGTCCTGACTTTC
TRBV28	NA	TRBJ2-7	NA	CASSPPPPQGSYEQYF	TGTGCCAGCAGCCCCCCCCCACCCCAGGGCTCCTACGAGCAGTACTTC
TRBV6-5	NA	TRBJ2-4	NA	CASSYSAGAAKNIQYF	TGTGCCAGCAGTTACAGCGCAGGGGCAGCCAAAAACATTCAGTACTTC
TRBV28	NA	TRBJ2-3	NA	CASSFPPFTARTDTQYF	TGTGCCAGCAGTTTTCCCCCATTTACAGCTCGCACAGATACGCAGTATTTT
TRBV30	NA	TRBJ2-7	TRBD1	CAWSVKGTGAYEQYF	TGTGCCTGGAGTGTAAAGGGGACAGGAGCCTACGAGCAGTACTTC
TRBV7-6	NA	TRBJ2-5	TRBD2	CASSRQNGRGETQYF	TGTGCCAGCAGCCGTCAGAACGGGAGGGGGGAGACCCAGTACTTC
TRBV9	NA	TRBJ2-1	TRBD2	CASRPSVGTSGANEQFF	TGTGCCAGCAGACCCTCGGTGGGGACTAGCGGGGCCAATGAGCAGTTCTTC
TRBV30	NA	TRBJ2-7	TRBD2	CAWRGTSGSYEQYF	TGTGCCTGGAGGGGGACTAGCGGGTCCTACGAGCAGTACTTC
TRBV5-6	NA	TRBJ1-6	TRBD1	CASSPRDRDNSPLHF	TGTGCCAGCAGCCCGCGGGACAGGGATAATTCACCCCTCCACTTT
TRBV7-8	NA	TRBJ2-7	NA	CASSPSLILYEQYF	TGTGCCAGCAGCCCGAGTCTAATACTCTACGAGCAGTACTTC
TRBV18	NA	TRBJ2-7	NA	CASSAGTTNYEQYF	TGTGCCAGCAGCGCCGGGACAACTAACTACGAGCAGTACTTC
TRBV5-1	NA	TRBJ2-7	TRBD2	CASSLLLAGGPDEQYF	TGCGCCAGCAGCTTGTTGCTAGCGGGAGGGCCGGACGAGCAGTACTTC
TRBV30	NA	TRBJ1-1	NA	CAWSARPGTEAFF	TGTGCCTGGAGCGCCCGACCGGGTACTGAAGCTTTCTTT
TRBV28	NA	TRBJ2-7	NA	CAVSTGLGREQYF	TGTGCCGTCTCCACGGGGCTGGGCCGGGAGCAGTACTTC
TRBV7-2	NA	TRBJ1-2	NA	CASSLMGADMGGYTF	TGTGCCAGCAGCTTAATGGGGGCGGACATGGGAGGCTACACCTTC
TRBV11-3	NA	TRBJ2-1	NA	CASSAGGWSGSYNEQFF	TGTGCCAGCAGCGCTGGGGGTTGGAGCGGATCCTACAATGAGCAGTTCTTC
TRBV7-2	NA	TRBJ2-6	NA	CASSLTRASGANVLTF	TGTGCCAGCAGCTTAACCCGGGCCTCTGGGGCCAACGTCCTGACTTTC
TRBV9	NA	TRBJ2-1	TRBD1	CASSVRDTGTVKVEQFF	TGTGCCAGCAGCGTAAGAGACACCGGGACAGTAAAGGTTGAGCAGTTCTTC
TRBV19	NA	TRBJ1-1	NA	CASSPGPGMNTEAFF	TGTGCCAGTAGCCCCGGACCGGGCATGAACACTGAAGCTTTCTTT
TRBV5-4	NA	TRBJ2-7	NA	CASSLAGGPEQYF	TGTGCCAGCAGCTTGGCCGGGGGGCCCGAGCAGTACTTC
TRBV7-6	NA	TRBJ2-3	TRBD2	CASSLSGAGGPRAQYF	TGTGCCAGCAGCTTATCTGGAGCGGGAGGGCCGCGGGCGCAGTATTTT
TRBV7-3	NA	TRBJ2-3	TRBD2	CASSALRAGGTDTQYF	TGTGCCAGCAGCGCCCTACGAGCGGGAGGGACAGATACGCAGTATTTT
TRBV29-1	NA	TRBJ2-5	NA	CSVEAQGHGRETQYF	TGCAGCGTTGAGGCACAGGGCCATGGGAGAGAGACCCAGTACTTC
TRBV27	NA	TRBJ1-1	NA	CASSFGRGSLKEAFF	TGTGCCAGCAGTTTCGGCAGGGGAAGTCTCAAAGAAGCTTTCTTT
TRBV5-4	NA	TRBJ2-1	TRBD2	CASSPGLAGRNEQFF	TGTGCCAGCAGCCCGGGACTAGCGGGACGCAATGAGCAGTTCTTC
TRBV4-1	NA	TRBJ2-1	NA	CASSQDRISFSSYNEQFF	TGCGCCAGCAGCCAAGATAGGATTTCCTTTAGCTCCTACAATGAGCAGTTCTTC
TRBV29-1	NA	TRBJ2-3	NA	CTFNGASGTDTQYF	TGCACCTTTAACGGGGCTAGCGGCACAGATACGCAGTATTTT
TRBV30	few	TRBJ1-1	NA	CADSGPYSGGAFF	TGTGCCGACTCGGGCCCCTACTCGGGGGGAGCTTTCTTT
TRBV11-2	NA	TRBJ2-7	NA	CASSPDIYEQYF	TGTGCCAGCAGCCCAGACATCTACGAGCAGTACTTC
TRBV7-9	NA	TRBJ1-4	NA	CASSLAAFNEKLFF	TGTGCCAGCAGCTTAGCGGCCTTTAATGAAAAACTGTTTTTT
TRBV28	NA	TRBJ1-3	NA	CASSPRGYPGNTIYF	TGTGCCAGCAGCCCACGGGGTTATCCTGGAAACACCATATATTTT
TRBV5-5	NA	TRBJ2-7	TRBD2	CASSSWTSGRVNEQYF	TGTGCCAGCAGCTCCTGGACTAGCGGGAGGGTGAACGAGCAGTACTTC
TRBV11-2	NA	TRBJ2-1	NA	CASSPRVGVGQFF	TGTGCCAGCAGTCCCCGGGTGGGGGTTGGGCAGTTCTTC
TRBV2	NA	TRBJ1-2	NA	CASSLEARYQGYTF	TGTGCCAGCAGTCTCGAGGCCCGGTATCAAGGCTACACCTTC
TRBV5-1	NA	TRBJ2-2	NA	CASSRVEPGELFF	TGCGCCAGCAGCCGGGTAGAACCGGGGGAGCTGTTTTTT
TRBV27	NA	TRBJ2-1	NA	CASSPTLWGVSYNEQFF	TGTGCCAGCAGTCCAACCCTGTGGGGAGTCTCCTACAATGAGCAGTTCTTC
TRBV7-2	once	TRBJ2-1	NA	CASSRLSSSSYNEQFF	TGTGCCAGCAGCAGACTGTCCTCAAGCTCCTACAATGAGCAGTTCTTC